This entry is about one TCR beta chain. The target of this receptor is not known. Base qualities are not recorded, but no much larger clone differs from it by a single base. CD8 naive samples were CD45RO-negative cells positively selected for CCR7, giving a CD45RA+CCR7+ population that excluded TemRA cells. The donors were healthy, HIV-negative adults with no recently reported acute infections or vaccinations. Every donor was a Caucasian adult living in Nashville, Tennessee, USA. Blood was collected by leukapheresis, and PBMCs were isolated by Ficoll-Histopaque density gradient centrifugation and then cryopreserved in liquid nitrogen vapor phase. Analytical flow cytometry was used to check the purity and quantity of each magnetically sorted T cell population. Genomic DNA was isolated from every sorted fraction and measured by UV absorbance on a Nanodrop 2000c. Measured from the cysteine to the phenylalanine, the CDR3 is 15 residues long. Just CDR3 DNA is preserved here, 45 bases in frame from base 1. Ends trimmed: V by 5 bases, J by 6 bases; bases unmatched to a gene: 2. In the germline V gene (reference sequence), CDR1 corresponds to PRHDT and CDR2 to FYEKMQ.

This sample was taken from a study of shared clonotypes between healthy human individuals (TCRdb year 2020). Regarding the study in general: Three men and a couple of women, aged 18 to 49 years, made up the cohort. The study deeply sequenced blood TCR repertoires of about 5 healthy adults to estimate repertoire size and the extent of clonotype sharing between individuals. Leukapheresis yielded between about 0.94 and 9 billion PBMCs per donor. Libraries were prepared and TCR repertoires were sequenced by different laboratories using diverse techniques, in order to increase sequencing depth and limit assay-specific biases. Per donor, three plates each were used for CD4 naive and CD4 memory, two for CD8 naive, and one for CD8 memory. What the research found in general, with its limitations: Based on pairwise subsampling, the degree of clonotype sharing among donors was expected to be affected by sequencing depth. The genetic and exposure-history diversity represented was limited by the small number of donors. Even with the large sequencing depth, rarefaction of the sorted-subset datasets indicated that sequencing was incomplete. Compared with non-shared clonotypes, the clonotypes found in all four sorted-subset donors had higher generation probabilities. Sampling was restricted to blood, and TCR repertoires in tissue are likely to differ from TCR repertoires in blood. Larger estimated clonotype richness was generally found for naive subsets than for memory subsets. When several donors were compared, the shared fraction of clonotypes was about 5.5% for naive CD4, 3.5% for naive CD8, more than 2% for memory CD4, and 0.3% to 0.5% for memory CD8.

Using the deep immunoSEQ assay, TCR CDR3 regions were amplified from genomic DNA by multiplex PCR. Extracted genomic DNA from each cell subset was distributed evenly across all wells of several immunoSEQ 96-well plates, and each plate was treated as a replicate. Each replicate PCR for sorted subsets received roughly 200 ng genomic DNA, equal to about 30,000 T cell genomes. Purified libraries were quantified with a Qubit 3.0 fluorometer, sized on a Bioanalyzer 2100, and re-quantified with the KAPA Library Quantification kit. Every immunoSEQ 96-well plate was sequenced on a dedicated single-read 150-cycle Illumina NextSeq 550 flow cell. On the study's bioinformatics: Because the immunoSEQ output held only junctional sequences and lacked quality scores, the filtering could not match the filtering applied to full-length reads. Sequences were annotated with PyIR, a Python wrapper for IgBLAST v1.9, and V/J genes and CDR3 were assigned using IMGT germline references. Any read was removed if the V/J assignment was weak (E-value above 1e-6), the CDR3 was missing, or the read contained stop codons, out-of-frame junctions, or ambiguous translated residues. V3J clonotypes were defined as sequences sharing an identical inferred V gene, J gene, and CDR3 amino acid sequence. Percentage overlap between repertoires was computed as shared unique clonotypes divided by the size of the smaller repertoire. RTK rarefaction, the Chao1 estimator, and Recon v2.1 estimates of unobserved clonotypes were used to assess repertoire richness. For all TCRbeta clonotypes obtained by the gDNA method from a few donors, generation probabilities were computed with OLGA. TCRdb provides this immuneACCESS table in a form limited to in-frame rearrangements. Some clones are lacking; in checked studies, under half of them reflect an unresolved V gene, and why the rest are absent is not known. V and J calls and clone size are given by that table; D and trimming were obtained from the DNA. This sample comprises roughly 2,000,000 clones, approximately 95% of them detected only once. The top ten constitute 0.95% to 1.5% of the sample.

The rearranged segments are TRBV13 and TRBJ2-1; TRBD2 lines up with 15 middle nucleotides. This TCR was sampled from a man aged 18 to 29 in good health. Sequenced sample: naive CD8+ T cells sorted from blood. This sample's cell subset or site label indicates: CD45RA+CCR7+. The CDR3 has the sequence CASSQGLAGGNEQFF. The DNA reads as follows: TGTGCCAGCAGCCAGGGACTAGCGGGGGGCAATGAGCAGTTCTTC.